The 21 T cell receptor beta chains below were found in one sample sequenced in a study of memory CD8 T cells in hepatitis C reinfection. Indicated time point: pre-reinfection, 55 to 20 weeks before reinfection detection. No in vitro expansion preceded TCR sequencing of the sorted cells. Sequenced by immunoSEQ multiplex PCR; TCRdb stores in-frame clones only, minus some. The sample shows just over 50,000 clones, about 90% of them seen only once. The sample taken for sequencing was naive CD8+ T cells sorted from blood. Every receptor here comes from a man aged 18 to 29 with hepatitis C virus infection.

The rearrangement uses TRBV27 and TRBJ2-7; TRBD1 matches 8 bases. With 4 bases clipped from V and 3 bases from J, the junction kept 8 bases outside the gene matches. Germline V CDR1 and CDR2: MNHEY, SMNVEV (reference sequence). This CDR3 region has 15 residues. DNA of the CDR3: TGTGCCAGCAGTTCCCGACAGGGGTTAGTCTACGAGCAGTACTTC. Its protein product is CASSSRQGLVYEQYF.

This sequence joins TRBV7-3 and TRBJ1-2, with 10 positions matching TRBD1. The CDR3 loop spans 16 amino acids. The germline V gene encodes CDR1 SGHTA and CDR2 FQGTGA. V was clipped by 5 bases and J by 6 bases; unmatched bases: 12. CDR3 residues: CASSPTGTGVMHGYTF. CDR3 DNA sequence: TGTGCCAGCAGCCCTACCGGGACAGGGGTGATGCATGGCTACACCTTC.

The CDR3 region is CASSESGSGSGEQFF. CDR3 in DNA: TGCGCCAGCAGTGAGTCGGGTAGCGGGAGTGGGGAGCAGTTCTTC. The genes are TRBV10-1 and TRBJ2-1; 9 nucleotides line up with TRBD2. The germline gives CDR1 WNHNN, CDR2 SYGVQD (reference sequence). Trimming cost V 0 bases and J 10 bases; bases outside gene matches: 7. CDR3 length equals 15 residues.

CDR3 nucleotides: TGTGCCAGCAGCTTAGTGGGAGGGAACACCGGGGAGCTGTTTTTT. This encodes CASSLVGGNTGELFF. J is TRBJ2-2 and V is TRBV11-2; a possible D gene is TRBD2 (6 bases). Trimming removed 1 base from V and 1 base from J, with 7 bases in between. This CDR3 is 15 amino acids long. Germline CDR1 and CDR2: SGHAT and FQNNGV.

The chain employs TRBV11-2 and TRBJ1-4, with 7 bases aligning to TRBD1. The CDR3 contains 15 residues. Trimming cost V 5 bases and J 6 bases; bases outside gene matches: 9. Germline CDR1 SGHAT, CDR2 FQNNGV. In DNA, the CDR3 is TGTGCCAGCAGCGCTCCGGGACAGTCAGATGAAAAACTGTTTTTT. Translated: CASSAPGQSDEKLFF.

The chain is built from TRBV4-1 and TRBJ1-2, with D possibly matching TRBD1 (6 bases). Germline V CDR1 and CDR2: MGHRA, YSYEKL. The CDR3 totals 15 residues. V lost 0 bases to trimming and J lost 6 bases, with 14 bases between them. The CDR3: CASSQEAGGLDGYTF. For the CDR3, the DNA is TGCGCCAGCAGCCAAGAGGCGGGGGGCTTAGATGGCTACACCTTC.

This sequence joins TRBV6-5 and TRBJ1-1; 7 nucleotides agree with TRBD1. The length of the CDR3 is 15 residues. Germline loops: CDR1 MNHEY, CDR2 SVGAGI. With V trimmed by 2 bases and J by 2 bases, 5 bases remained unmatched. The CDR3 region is CASSYETGPNTEAFF. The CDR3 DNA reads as TGTGCCAGCAGTTACGAGACAGGGCCCAACACTGAAGCTTTCTTT.

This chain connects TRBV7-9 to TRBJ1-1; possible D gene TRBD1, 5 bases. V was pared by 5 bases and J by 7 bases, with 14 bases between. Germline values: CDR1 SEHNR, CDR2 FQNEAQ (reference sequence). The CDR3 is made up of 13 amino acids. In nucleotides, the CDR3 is TGTGCCAGCAGCACCGGGACTGATATTGAAGCTTTCTTT. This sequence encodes CASSTGTDIEAFF.

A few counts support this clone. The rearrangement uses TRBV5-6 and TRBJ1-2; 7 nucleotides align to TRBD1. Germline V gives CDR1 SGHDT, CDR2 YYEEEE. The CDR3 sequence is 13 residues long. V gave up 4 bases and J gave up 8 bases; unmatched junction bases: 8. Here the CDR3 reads CASSPGDSGGYTF. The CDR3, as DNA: TGTGCCAGCAGCCCCGGGGACAGCGGGGGCTACACCTTC.

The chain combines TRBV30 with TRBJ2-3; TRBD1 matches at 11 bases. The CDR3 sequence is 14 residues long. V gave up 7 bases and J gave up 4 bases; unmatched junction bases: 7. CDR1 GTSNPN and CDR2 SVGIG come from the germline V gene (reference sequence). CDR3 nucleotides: TGTGCCTCCCGGGACAGGGGGTCGGCAGATACGCAGTATTTT. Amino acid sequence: CASRDRGSADTQYF.

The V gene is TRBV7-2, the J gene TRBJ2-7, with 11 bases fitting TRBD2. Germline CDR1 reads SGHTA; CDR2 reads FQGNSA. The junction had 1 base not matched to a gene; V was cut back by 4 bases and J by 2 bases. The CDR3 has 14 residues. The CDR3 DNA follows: TGTGCCAGCAGCTATAGCGGGGGGGCCTACGAGCAGTACGTC. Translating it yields CASSYSGGAYEQYV.

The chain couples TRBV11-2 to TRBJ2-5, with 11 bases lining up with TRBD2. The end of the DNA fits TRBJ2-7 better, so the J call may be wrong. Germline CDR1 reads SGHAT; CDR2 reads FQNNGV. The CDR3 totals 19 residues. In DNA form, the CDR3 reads TGTGCCAGCTTCCCAGAGGAGCCCCCCGGGACTAGCGGAGTCTACGAGCAGTACTTC. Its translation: CASFPEEPPGTSGVYEQYF.

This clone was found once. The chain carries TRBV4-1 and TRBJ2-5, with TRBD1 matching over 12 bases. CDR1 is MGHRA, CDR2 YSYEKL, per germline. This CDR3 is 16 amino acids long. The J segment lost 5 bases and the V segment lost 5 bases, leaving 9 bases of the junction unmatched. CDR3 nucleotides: TGCGCCAGCAGCTCCGGGACAGGGGGCGCGGAGGAGACCCAGTACTTC. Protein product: CASSSGTGGAEETQYF.

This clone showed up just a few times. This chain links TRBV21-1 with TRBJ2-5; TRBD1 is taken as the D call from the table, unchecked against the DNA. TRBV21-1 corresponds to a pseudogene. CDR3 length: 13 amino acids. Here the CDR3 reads CAWGSDRRETQYF. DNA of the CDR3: TGTGCCTGGGGCTCGGACAGGCGGGAGACCCAGTACTTC.

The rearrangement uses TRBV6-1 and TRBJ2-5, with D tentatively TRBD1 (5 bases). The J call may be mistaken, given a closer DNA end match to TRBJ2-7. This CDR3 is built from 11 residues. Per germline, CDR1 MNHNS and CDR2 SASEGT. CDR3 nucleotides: TGTGCCAGCGGGGCCTGGGCCGAGCAGTACTTC. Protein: CASGAWAEQYF.

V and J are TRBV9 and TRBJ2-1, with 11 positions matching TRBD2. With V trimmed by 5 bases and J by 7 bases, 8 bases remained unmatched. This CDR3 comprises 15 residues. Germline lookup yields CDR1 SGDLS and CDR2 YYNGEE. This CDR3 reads CASSSSGGLINEQFF. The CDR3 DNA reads TGTGCCAGCAGTTCTAGCGGGGGGCTTATAAATGAGCAGTTCTTC. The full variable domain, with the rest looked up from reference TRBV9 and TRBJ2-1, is DSGVTQTPKHLITATGQRVTLRCSPRSGDLSVYWYQQSLDQGLQFLIQYYNGEERAKGNILERFSAQQFPDLHSELNLSSLELGDSALYFCASSSSGGLINEQFFGPGTRLTVL.

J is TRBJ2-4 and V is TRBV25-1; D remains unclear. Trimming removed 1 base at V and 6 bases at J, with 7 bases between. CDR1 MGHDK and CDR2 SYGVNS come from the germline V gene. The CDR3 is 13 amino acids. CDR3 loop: CASSESRRNIQYF. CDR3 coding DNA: TGTGCCAGCAGTGAATCGCGCCGAAACATTCAGTACTTC.

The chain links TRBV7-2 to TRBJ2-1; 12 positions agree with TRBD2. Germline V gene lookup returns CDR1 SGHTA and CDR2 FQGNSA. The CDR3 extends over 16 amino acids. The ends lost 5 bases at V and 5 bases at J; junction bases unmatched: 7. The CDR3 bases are TGTGCCAGCAGCCCCGGGACTAGCGGGCTGAACAATGAGCAGTTCTTC. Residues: CASSPGTSGLNNEQFF.

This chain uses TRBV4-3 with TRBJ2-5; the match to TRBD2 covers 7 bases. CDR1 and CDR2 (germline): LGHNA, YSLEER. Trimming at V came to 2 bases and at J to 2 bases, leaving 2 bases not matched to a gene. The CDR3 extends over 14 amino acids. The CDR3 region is CASSQSGTQETQYF. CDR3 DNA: TGCGCCAGCAGCCAAAGCGGGACTCAAGAGACCCAGTACTTC.

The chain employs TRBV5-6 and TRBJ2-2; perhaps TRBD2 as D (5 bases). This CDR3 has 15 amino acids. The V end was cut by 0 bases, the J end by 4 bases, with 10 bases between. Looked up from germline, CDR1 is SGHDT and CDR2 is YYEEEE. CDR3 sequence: CASSLVRASTGELFF. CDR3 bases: TGTGCCAGCAGCTTGGTGCGGGCATCCACCGGGGAGCTGTTTTTT.

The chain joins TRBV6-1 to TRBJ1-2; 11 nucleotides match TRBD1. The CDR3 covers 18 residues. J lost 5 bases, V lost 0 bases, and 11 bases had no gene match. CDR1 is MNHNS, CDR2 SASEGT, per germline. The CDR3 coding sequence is TGTGCCAGCAGTGAAGCGATAAGGGGGACAGGGGGTTGGTATGGCTACACCTTC. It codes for CASSEAIRGTGGWYGYTF.